These 25 T cell receptor beta chains were all obtained from the same sample, sequenced in a study of T cells in Graves' hyperthyroidism and ophthalmopathy. RNA transcripts were the template for amplifying TCR beta CDR3 regions. TCR CDR3 regions were first amplified by RT-PCR with HTBI primers. Via MiXCR, TCRdb re-called the multiplex PCR reads, giving one row per CDR3 protein. The sample shows fewer than 600,000 distinct CDR3 sequences, about 14% of them seen only once. Sequenced material: blood. The receptors stem from a woman in her thirties or forties with Graves' hyperthyroidism.

The sample holds a few counts of this clonotype. This chain joins TRBV11-3 and TRBJ1-6; the D is unclear. Germline-derived CDR1 and CDR2 are SGHNT and YENEEA. V lost 3 bases, J lost 0 bases, and 9 bases lay in between. The CDR3 is 16 amino acids. For the CDR3, the DNA is TGTGCCAGCAGCTTGACAAAGAGCTCCTATAATTCACCCCTCCACTTT. Residues: CASSLTKSSYNSPLHF.

This clonotype was counted ten times or more. V is TRBV24-1 and J is TRBJ1-1; TRBD1 might be the D (5 bases). Trimming removed 9 bases at V and 11 bases at J, with 18 bases between. Germline V CDR1 and CDR2: KGHDR, SFDVKD. There are 12 residues in the CDR3. This CDR3 is CATEETQGKAFF. The CDR3 region has the DNA TGTGCCACCGAGGAAACGCAGGGTAAGGCTTTCTTT.

The chain carries TRBV20-1 and TRBJ2-7, with 9 bases lining up with TRBD1. The CDR3 covers 14 residues. V trimming: 5 bases; J trimming: 4 bases; junction bases outside the gene matches: 9. Germline V lookup: CDR1 DFQATT, CDR2 SNEGSKA (reference sequence). CDR3 nucleotides: TGCAGTGCTGACGAGACAGGGGGAAGTTACGAGCAGTACTTC. Its translation: CSADETGGSYEQYF.

This clonotype was seen many times. This chain uses TRBV7-9 with TRBJ2-2; D might be TRBD2 (5 bases). The CDR3 is 15 amino acids. V shed 4 bases and J shed 0 bases, with 9 bases lying between them. Germline-derived CDR1 and CDR2 are SEHNR and FQNEAQ (reference sequence). DNA of the CDR3: TGTGCCAGCAGCTGGTCGGGGACGAACACCGGGGAGCTGTTTTTT. Translated: CASSWSGTNTGELFF.

The chain uses TRBV6-5 and TRBJ1-3, with D perhaps TRBD1 (6 bases). The ends were cut back, 0 bases at V and 2 bases at J, with 8 bases in the middle. The CDR3 consists of 15 residues. The germline CDR1 and CDR2 sequences are MNHEY and SVGAGI. The CDR3 region is CASSYSGGAGNTIYF. For the CDR3, the DNA is TGTGCCAGCAGTTACTCTGGGGGCGCTGGAAACACCATATATTTT.

This clonotype was detected ten times or more. The CDR3 here is CASSLTGGLVGTEAFF. CDR3 DNA: TGTGCCAGCAGCCTGACAGGGGGCCTAGTGGGCACTGAAGCTTTCTTT. V and J are TRBV2 and TRBJ1-1, with TRBD1 matching over 10 bases. From germline, CDR1 is SNHLY and CDR2 FYNNEI. CDR3 size: 16 residues. After removal of 6 bases from V and 4 bases from J, the junction contained 11 bases not matched to a gene.

The chain joins TRBV20-1 to TRBJ1-4; D is unresolved. The V and J ends lost 3 bases and 3 bases respectively, with 8 bases between them. This CDR3 comprises 13 residues. Germline lookup yields CDR1 DFQATT and CDR2 SNEGSKA (reference sequence). The CDR3 DNA is TGCAGTGCTAGCCCCTCAGCTAATGAAAAACTGTTTTTT. This sequence encodes CSASPSANEKLFF.

The V and J genes are TRBV5-1 and TRBJ2-2; D gene ambiguous. V was cut by 4 bases and J by 3 bases, with 13 bases left in between. Germline V CDR1 and CDR2: SGHRS, YFSETQ. The CDR3 has 15 residues. The CDR3 is CASSKIGQHTGELFF. The DNA for the CDR3 is TGCGCCAGCAGCAAAATTGGGCAGCACACCGGGGAGCTGTTTTTT.

Ten or more counts support this clonotype. The genes are TRBV7-2 and TRBJ2-3, with 13 positions matching TRBD2. CDR3 length: 17 amino acids. Looked up from germline, CDR1 is SGHTA and CDR2 is FQGNSA. V was pared by 3 bases and J by 6 bases, with 9 bases of the junction left unmatched. The DNA for the CDR3 is TGTGCCAGCAGCTTCCCCCGGGAGACTAGCGGGAGGGATACGCAGTATTTT. It specifies CASSFPRETSGRDTQYF.

The chain carries TRBV5-8 and TRBJ1-5, with D hard to call. Per the germline V gene, CDR1 is SGHTS and CDR2 is YDEGEE. The CDR3 is 16 residues long. V lost 0 bases, J lost 6 bases, and 16 bases lay in between. The CDR3 DNA follows: TGTGCCAGCAGCTTGGCGACTTATGTCGGGAGTCAGCCCCAGCATTTT. Its protein product is CASSLATYVGSQPQHF.

This chain joins TRBV4-1 and TRBJ1-3, with 9 bases fitting TRBD1. V was clipped by 4 bases and J by 0 bases; unmatched bases: 7. The CDR3 runs 17 residues. CDR1 is MGHRA, CDR2 YSYEKL, per germline. The CDR3 region has the DNA TGCGCCAGCAGCCGATCCGGGACAGGGAGCTCTGGAAACACCATATATTTT. This translates into CASSRSGTGSSGNTIYF.

This clonotype was detected ten times or more. J is TRBJ1-1 and V is TRBV18; possibly TRBD1 for D (5 bases). CDR1 and CDR2 from the germline V gene are KGHSH and LQKENI. V was clipped by 0 bases and J by 6 bases, with 17 bases between them. This CDR3 has 16 residues. The CDR3 DNA follows: TGTGCCAGCTCACCACCTGCAGGGTCGGGTCCTGCTGAAGCTTTCTTT. Its translation: CASSPPAGSGPAEAFF.

V and J are TRBV11-2 and TRBJ2-3; 13 bases line up with TRBD2. The length of the CDR3 is 20 residues. The junction had 14 bases not matched to a gene; V was cut back by 5 bases and J by 0 bases. Germline CDR1 is SGHAT and CDR2 is FQNNGV. This CDR3 is CASSPGLAGLISSSTDTQYF. The CDR3 DNA reads TGTGCCAGCAGCCCGGGACTAGCGGGATTAATATCTTCTAGCACAGATACGCAGTATTTT.

This clonotype showed up many times. The chain combines TRBV27 with TRBJ2-7; no clear D gene. Germline CDR1 MNHEY, CDR2 SMNVEV (reference sequence). The CDR3 loop spans 14 amino acids. The germline V and J ends were trimmed by 2 bases and 2 bases, with 10 bases remaining between them. The CDR3 DNA sequence: TGTGCCAGCAGTTTAAGCCGACACCCCTACGAGCAGTACTTC. Translating it yields CASSLSRHPYEQYF.

This clonotype occurred many times. The chain couples TRBV2 to TRBJ2-5, with 8 bases that match TRBD1. Germline CDR1 and CDR2: SNHLY and FYNNEI. The CDR3 has 14 residues. The J segment lost 4 bases and the V segment lost 5 bases, leaving 6 bases of the junction unmatched. In nucleotides, the CDR3 is TGTGCCAGCAGTAGACAGGGGAGTAGAGAGACCCAGTACTTC. Translating it yields CASSRQGSRETQYF.

This clonotype occurred a few times. The genes are TRBV20-1 and TRBJ1-2; tentatively, D is TRBD1 (5 bases). Germline CDR1 DFQATT, CDR2 SNEGSKA (reference sequence). With 0 bases removed from V and 3 bases from J, the gap between germline ends came to 11 bases. The CDR3 has 14 residues. Here the CDR3 DNA reads TGCAGTGCTAGAGATCCCGTGGGACACTATGGCTACACCTTC. The encoded protein is CSARDPVGHYGYTF.

This clonotype was seen repeatedly, ten times or more. The rearrangement joins TRBV29-1 to TRBJ2-7; the match to TRBD1 covers 8 bases. Germline V CDR1 and CDR2: SQVTM, ANQGSEA. The CDR3 covers 15 residues. Trimming took 0 bases from V and 6 from J; bases not matched to a gene: 10. The CDR3 nucleotides read TGCAGCGTTGAAGAAGACGGGACAGGCACTTTCGAGCAGTACTTC. Protein product: CSVEEDGTGTFEQYF.

This clonotype came up many times. V usage is TRBV5-1 and J usage is TRBJ2-7; D gene ambiguous. Germline V gene data show CDR1 as SGHRS and CDR2 as YFSETQ. The CDR3 sequence is 13 residues long. V was pared by 0 bases and J by 3 bases, with 7 bases between. CDR3 region: CASSLDQDYEQYF. The DNA of the CDR3 is TGCGCCAGCAGCTTGGACCAGGACTACGAGCAGTACTTC. The full variable domain, completed using reference TRBV5-1 and TRBJ2-7, is KAGVTQTPRYLIKTRGQQVTLSCSPISGHRSVSWYQQTPGQGLQFLFEYFSETQRNKGNFPGRFSGRQFSNSRSEMNVSTLELGDSALYLCASSLDQDYEQYFGPGTRLTVT.

This clonotype was recorded at least ten times. This chain joins TRBV12-3 or TRBV12-4 and TRBJ2-7, with D hard to call. The V end was cut by 5 bases, the J end by 6 bases, with 8 bases between. CDR3 size: 11 residues. The CDR3 nucleotides read TGTGCCAGCAGTCCCGAGTCCGAGCAGTACTTC. Protein: CASSPESEQYF.

This clonotype was detected a few times. The chain employs TRBV27 and TRBJ1-5, with TRBD1 identical over 9 bases. CDR1 MNHEY and CDR2 SMNVEV come from the germline V gene (reference sequence). The CDR3 covers 15 residues. V was clipped by 4 bases and J by 4 bases; unmatched bases: 5. CDR3 DNA sequence: TGTGCCAGCAGTTACACCGGGACAGGGAATCAGCCCCAGCATTTT. This gives the protein CASSYTGTGNQPQHF.

For this clonotype: Given the absence of the conserved phenylalanine or tryptophan at the CDR3 end, a read error is likely. The V gene is TRBV9, the J gene TRBJ1-5; the D is unclear. The CDR3 length is 15 residues. Trimming took off 3 bases at V and 5 bases at J, with 15 bases between the two ends. Germline CDR1 and CDR2: SGDLS and YYNGEE. The CDR3 DNA sequence: TGTGCCAGCAGCGATACCGGGAGCCCTCATCAGCCCCAGCATCTT. Translating gives CASSDTGSPHQPQHL.

The gene calls are TRBV20-1 and TRBJ2-1, with 13 bases fitting TRBD2. Germline loops: CDR1 DFQATT, CDR2 SNEGSKA (reference sequence). The CDR3 consists of 14 residues. Trimming at V came to 6 bases and at J to 9 bases, leaving 8 bases not matched to a gene. Here the CDR3 reads CSAPGTSGTGEQFF. The CDR3 coding sequence is TGCAGTGCGCCTGGGACTAGCGGGACGGGTGAGCAGTTCTTC.

V usage is TRBV6-1 and J usage is TRBJ1-2, with 9 bases fitting TRBD1. The CDR3 is 17 residues long. Germline-derived CDR1 and CDR2 are MNHNS and SASEGT. After removal of 7 bases from V and 4 bases from J, the junction contained 16 bases not matched to a gene. The CDR3 sequence: CASKKSSGTGRLYGYTF. The CDR3, as DNA: TGTGCCAGCAAAAAGTCGTCCGGGACAGGGCGGCTCTATGGCTACACCTTC.

Only a few counts were recorded for this clonotype. The rearrangement joins TRBV6-1 to TRBJ2-7, with D perhaps being TRBD1 or TRBD2 (6 bases each). Germline CDR1 is MNHNS and CDR2 is SASEGT. V was clipped by 5 bases and J by 2 bases, with 13 bases between them. The CDR3 contains 14 residues. CDR3 amino acids: CASSLQGLTYEQYF. CDR3 nucleotide sequence: TGTGCCAGCAGTTTACAGGGACTTACCTACGAGCAGTACTTC.

This clonotype was recorded many times. This chain uses TRBV7-8 with TRBJ1-4; 7 bases are a match to TRBD1. The CDR3 loop spans 14 amino acids. The V gene end was trimmed by 6 bases and the J gene end by 4 bases; junction bases not matched to a gene: 5. Germline V lookup: CDR1 SGHVS, CDR2 FQNEAQ. The CDR3 region is CASSYRDSNEKLFF. The CDR3 region has the DNA TGTGCCAGCAGTTATCGGGACAGTAATGAAAAACTGTTTTTT.